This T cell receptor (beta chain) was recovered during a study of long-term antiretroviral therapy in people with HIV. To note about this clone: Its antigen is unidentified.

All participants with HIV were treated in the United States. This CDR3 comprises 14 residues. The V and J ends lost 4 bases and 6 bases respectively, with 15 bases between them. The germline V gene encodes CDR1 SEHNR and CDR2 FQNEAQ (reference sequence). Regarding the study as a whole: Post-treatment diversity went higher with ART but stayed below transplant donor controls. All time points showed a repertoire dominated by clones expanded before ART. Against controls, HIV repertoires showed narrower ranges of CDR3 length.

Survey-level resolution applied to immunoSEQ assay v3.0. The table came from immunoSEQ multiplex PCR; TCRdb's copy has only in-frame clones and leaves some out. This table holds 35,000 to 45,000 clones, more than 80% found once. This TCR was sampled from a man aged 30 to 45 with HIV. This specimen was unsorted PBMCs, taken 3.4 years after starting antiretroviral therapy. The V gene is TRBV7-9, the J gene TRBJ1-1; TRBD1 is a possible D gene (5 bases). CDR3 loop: CASSYLSGGAEAFF. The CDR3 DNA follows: TGTGCCAGCAGCTATCTTTCGGGGGGGGCTGAAGCTTTCTTT. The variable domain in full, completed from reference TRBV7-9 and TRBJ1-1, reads DTGVSQNPRHKITKRGQNVTFRCDPISEHNRLYWYRQTLGQGPEFLTYFQNEAQLEKSRLLSDRFSAERPKGSFSTLEIQRTEQGDSAMYLCASSYLSGGAEAFFGQGTRLTVV.